This is a list of T cell receptor beta chains from one sample in a study of blood T cell repertoires in COVID-19. Assay used: immunoSEQ multiplex PCR; TCRdb lists only in-frame clones, some missing. The sample has about 250,000 clones, around 90% seen once. What was sequenced was peripheral blood. The receptors were sampled from a man at least 80 years old with acute or convalescent COVID-19. Each CDR3 is given with its conserved first and last residue. D genes are given only for firm matches. Clone size is given for some rows only: seen once, a few or many times, or a class if the clone is expanded.

>TRBV9|TRBJ1-1|.|TRBD1
CASSAMTGESTEAFF
TGTGCCAGCAGCGCCATGACAGGGGAAAGTACTGAAGCTTTCTTT
>TRBV7-2|TRBJ2-2|.|TRBD2
CASSLGLARNTGELFF
TGTGCCAGCAGCTTAGGACTAGCTAGAAACACCGGGGAGCTGTTTTTT
>TRBV14|TRBJ2-4|.|.
CASSQELGSGNIQYF
TGTGCCAGCAGCCAAGAGTTGGGGAGTGGGAACATTCAGTACTTC
>TRBV5-1|TRBJ1-3|few|.
CASSLGVAGNTIYF
TGCGCCAGCAGCTTGGGTGTCGCTGGAAACACCATATATTTT
>TRBV5-8|TRBJ1-6|.|TRBD1
CASSWDRTRYNSPLHF
TGTGCCAGCAGCTGGGACAGGACACGTTATAATTCACCCCTCCACTTT
>TRBV9|TRBJ1-2|.|TRBD1
CASSVNAGQSNYGYTF
TGTGCCAGCAGCGTAAACGCGGGACAGTCTAACTATGGCTACACCTTC
>TRBV27|TRBJ1-6|.|.
CASSFAGVSSYNSPLHF
TGTGCCAGCAGTTTTGCAGGGGTGAGCTCCTATAATTCACCCCTCCACTTT
>TRBV11-2|TRBJ2-7|.|TRBD2
CASSLSGGAYEQYF
TGTGCCAGCAGCTTGAGTGGGGGGGCCTACGAGCAGTACTTC
>TRBV6-4|TRBJ1-2|.|.
CASSPHDRPDYGYTF
TGTGCCAGCAGTCCACACGACAGGCCCGACTATGGCTACACCTTC
>TRBV2|TRBJ2-1|.|.
CASSGAFDSNEQFF
TGTGCCAGCAGTGGAGCCTTCGACAGCAATGAGCAGTTCTTC
>TRBV7-2|TRBJ2-1|.|TRBD1
CASSLEAGGSYNEQFF
TGTGCCAGCAGCTTAGAGGCAGGGGGCTCCTACAATGAGCAGTTCTTC
>TRBV7-9|TRBJ2-1|.|.
CASSSAGYSYNEQFF
TGTGCCAGCAGCTCTGCCGGTTACTCCTACAATGAGCAGTTCTTC
>TRBV19|TRBJ1-1|few|.
CASSITSSAGLNTEAFF
TGTGCCAGTAGTATAACCAGCTCGGCAGGGTTGAACACTGAAGCTTTCTTT
>TRBV7-2|TRBJ2-2|.|TRBD2
CASSRGLAGARRGELFF
TGTGCCAGCAGCCGCGGACTAGCGGGTGCGAGACGCGGGGAGCTGTTTTTT
>TRBV6-5|TRBJ1-1|few|TRBD1
CASSVDRGTEAFF
TGTGCCAGCAGCGTGGACAGGGGCACTGAAGCTTTCTTT
>TRBV5-5|TRBJ2-1|.|TRBD2
CASSYGLAGANEQFF
TGTGCCAGCAGCTATGGACTAGCGGGGGCCAATGAGCAGTTCTTC
>TRBV21-1|TRBJ2-5|.|.
CASSYGESSQETQYF
TGTGCCAGCAGCTACGGAGAAAGTTCCCAAGAGACCCAGTACTTC
>TRBV11-3|TRBJ2-7|.|TRBD1
CASSLTGGGEQYF
TGTGCCAGCAGCTTGACAGGGGGCGGCGAGCAGTACTTC
>TRBV7-3|TRBJ1-1|.|TRBD1
CASSPQPLTGGNTEAFF
TGTGCCAGCAGCCCTCAACCCCTGACAGGGGGGAACACTGAAGCTTTCTTT
>TRBV7-9|TRBJ2-7|.|TRBD2
CASSTGLAGVEQYF
TGTGCCAGCAGCACGGGACTAGCGGGAGTCGAGCAGTACTTC
>TRBV6-2/TRBV6-3|TRBJ2-1|.|.
CASSAPGRYEQFF
TGTGCCAGCAGTGCCCCGGGGAGGTATGAGCAGTTCTTC
>TRBV6-5|TRBJ2-2|.|.
CASSRGQELFF
TGTGCCAGCAGTCGGGGACAGGAGCTGTTTTTT
>TRBV5-6|TRBJ2-7|.|.
CASSLSGRSSEQYF
TGTGCCAGCAGCTTGTCAGGCCGAAGTAGCGAGCAGTACTTC
>TRBV27|TRBJ1-1|.|.
CASRLQGVGMNTEAFF
TGTGCCAGCAGACTACAGGGAGTTGGGATGAACACTGAAGCTTTCTTT
>TRBV9|TRBJ2-7|.|.
CASSVAPGERYEQYF
TGTGCCAGCAGCGTAGCCCCGGGGGAGCGGTACGAGCAGTACTTC
>TRBV29-1|TRBJ2-2|.|.
CSVGAATGELFF
TGCAGCGTTGGAGCGGCCACCGGGGAGCTGTTTTTT
>TRBV18|TRBJ1-1|.|.
CASSPNGGATMNTEAFF
TGTGCCAGCTCACCAAACGGGGGGGCAACCATGAACACTGAAGCTTTCTTT
>TRBV28|TRBJ1-1|.|TRBD1
CATYLLGQMNTEAFF
TGTGCCACCTACTTATTGGGACAGATGAACACTGAAGCTTTCTTT
>TRBV7-2|TRBJ1-4|once|TRBD1
CASSNSQGQAFEKLFF
TGTGCCAGCAGCAACAGCCAGGGACAGGCCTTCGAAAAACTGTTTTTT
>TRBV5-5|TRBJ1-2|.|.
CASSLTPGANYGYTF
TGTGCCAGCAGCTTGACCCCAGGGGCTAACTATGGCTACACCTTC
>TRBV5-1|TRBJ1-2|.|.
CASSFDSYGYTF
TGCGCCAGCAGCTTTGACAGCTATGGCTACACCTTC
>TRBV28|TRBJ1-3|few|.
CASSSFSSGNTIYF
TGTGCCAGCAGTTCCTTTTCCTCTGGAAACACCATATATTTT
>TRBV6-6|TRBJ1-4|.|TRBD1
CASRAGGGGEKLFF
TGTGCCAGCAGAGCAGGGGGCGGGGGTGAAAAACTGTTTTTT
>TRBV24-1|TRBJ1-5|few|.
CATSDDRTSNQPQHF
TGTGCCACCAGTGATGACAGGACTAGCAATCAGCCCCAGCATTTT
>TRBV19|TRBJ1-3|.|.
CASSIRSRNSGNTIYF
TGTGCCAGTAGTATACGGAGCCGCAACTCTGGAAACACCATATATTTT
>TRBV5-1|TRBJ1-2|.|TRBD1
CASSLDRVSYGYTF
TGCGCCAGCAGCTTAGACAGGGTTAGCTATGGCTACACCTTC
>TRBV5-1|TRBJ2-5|.|.
CASSILGAQETQYF
TGCGCCAGCAGCATCTTGGGGGCCCAAGAGACCCAGTACTTC
>TRBV28|TRBJ1-3|.|.
CASAELGGASGNTIYF
TGTGCCTCCGCCGAGCTCGGGGGGGCCTCTGGAAACACCATATATTTT
>TRBV27|TRBJ2-1|.|TRBD2
CASKVAGGYNEQFF
TGTGCCAGCAAAGTAGCGGGAGGGTACAATGAGCAGTTCTTC
>TRBV28|TRBJ1-2|.|.
CASSPHRDHNYGYTF
TGTGCCAGCAGTCCCCACAGGGACCATAACTATGGCTACACCTTC
>TRBV6-5|TRBJ2-7|.|.
CASTTKVAGLDEQYF
TGTGCCAGCACTACTAAAGTCGCCGGGTTAGACGAGCAGTACTTC
>TRBV5-1|TRBJ2-1|.|TRBD2
CASSLSLAGGYEQFF
TGCGCCAGCAGCTTGTCACTAGCGGGTGGGTATGAGCAGTTCTTC
>TRBV6-6|TRBJ2-1|once|.
CASSYGTGSSYNEQFF
TGTGCCAGCAGTTACGGTACAGGGAGCTCCTACAATGAGCAGTTCTTC
>TRBV3-1/TRBV3-2|TRBJ2-5|.|TRBD2
CASSHARTSGIVPKETQYF
TGTGCCAGCAGCCACGCCAGGACTAGCGGGATAGTCCCTAAAGAGACCCAGTACTTC
>TRBV3-1/TRBV3-2|TRBJ1-5|.|.
CASSQGLSSGQPQHF
TGTGCCAGCAGCCAAGGTTTGAGCTCGGGACAGCCCCAGCATTTT
>TRBV7-9|TRBJ2-1|.|TRBD1
CASSRTGGIINEQFF
TGTGCCAGCAGCCGGACAGGGGGCATAATAAATGAGCAGTTCTTC
>TRBV6-2/TRBV6-3|TRBJ2-7|.|.
CASSHSYEQYF
TGTGCCAGCAGTCACTCCTACGAGCAGTACTTC
>TRBV4-2|TRBJ1-6|.|TRBD1
CASSPRDRAGSPLHF
TGTGCCAGCAGCCCCCGGGACAGGGCAGGTTCACCCCTCCACTTT
>TRBV3-1/TRBV3-2|TRBJ2-1|.|.
CASSQEVMGDSGQFF
TGTGCCAGCAGCCAAGAAGTAATGGGGGACTCTGGCCAGTTCTTC
>TRBV28|TRBJ1-1|.|.
CASSLTQGRTEAFF
TGTGCCAGCAGTTTAACACAGGGTCGTACTGAAGCTTTCTTT
>TRBV27|TRBJ1-4|.|.
CASSPGGVAREKLFF
TGTGCCAGCAGTCCAGGAGGGGTCGCTAGGGAAAAACTGTTTTTT